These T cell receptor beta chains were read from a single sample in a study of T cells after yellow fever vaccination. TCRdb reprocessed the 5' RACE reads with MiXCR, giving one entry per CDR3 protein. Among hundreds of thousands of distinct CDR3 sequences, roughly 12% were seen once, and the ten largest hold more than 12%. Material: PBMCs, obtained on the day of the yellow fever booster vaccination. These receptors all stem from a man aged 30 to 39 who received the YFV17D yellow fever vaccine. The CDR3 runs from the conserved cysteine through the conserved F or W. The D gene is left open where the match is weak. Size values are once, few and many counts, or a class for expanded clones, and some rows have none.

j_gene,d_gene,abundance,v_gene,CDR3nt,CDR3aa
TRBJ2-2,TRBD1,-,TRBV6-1,TGTGCCAGCAACCGACTATGGACAGGGAGTACCGGGGAGCTGTTTTTT,CASNRLWTGSTGELFF
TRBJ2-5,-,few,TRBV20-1,TGCAGTGCTAGTGTTCAGATGAGGAGGGAGACCCAGTACTTC,CSASVQMRRETQYF
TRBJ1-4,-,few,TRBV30,TGTGCCTGGACTAACACAGCAACTAATGAAAAACTGTTTTTT,CAWTNTATNEKLFF
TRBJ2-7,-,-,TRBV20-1,TGCAGTGCTAGACATACAGGGACCTACGAGCAGTACTTC,CSARHTGTYEQYF
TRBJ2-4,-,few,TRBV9,TGTGCCAGCAGCAGGACAGTCGGCAAAAACATTCAGTACTTC,CASSRTVGKNIQYF
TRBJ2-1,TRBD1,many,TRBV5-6,TGTGCCAGCAGCCGGGACAGCAGTAACAATGAGCAGTTCTTC,CASSRDSSNNEQFF
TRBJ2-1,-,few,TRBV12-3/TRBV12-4,TGTGCCAGCAGTGCAGGGGTACTAGCAATCAATGAGCAGTTCTTC,CASSAGVLAINEQFF
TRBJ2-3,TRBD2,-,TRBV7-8,TGTGCCAGCAGCTTAGCGAGGGGGCCTAGCGGGAAGATGTATTTT,CASSLARGPSGKMYF
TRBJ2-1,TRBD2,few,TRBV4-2,TGTGCCAGCAGCGCTGGACTAGCGGGAGGGGGGTTCAATGAGCAGTTCTTC,CASSAGLAGGGFNEQFF
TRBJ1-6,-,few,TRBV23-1,TGCGCCAGCCGCCTTAGGGAGGAGGCCCTCCACTTT,CASRLREEALHF
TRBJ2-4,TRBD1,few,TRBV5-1,TGCGCCAGCAGCGCCAGGGGCTGGATGGGGACAGGGGAAAACATTCAGTACTTC,CASSARGWMGTGENIQYF
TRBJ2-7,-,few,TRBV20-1,TGCAGTGCTAGTTCCGAGGCCCACGAGCAGTACTTC,CSASSEAHEQYF
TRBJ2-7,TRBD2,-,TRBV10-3,TGTGCCATCAGTGACCCAAGCGGGAGGACCTCCTACGAGCAGTACTTC,CAISDPSGRTSYEQYF
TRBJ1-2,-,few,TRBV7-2,TGTGCCAGCAGCAGAGAGGGCGGGACTAACTATGGCTACACCTTC,CASSREGGTNYGYTF
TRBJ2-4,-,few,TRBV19,TGTGCCAGTAGTATGGACATTTTAAACATTCAGTACTTC,CASSMDILNIQYF
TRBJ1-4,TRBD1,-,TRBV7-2,TGTGCCAGCAGCGGACAGGGTTTGGAAAAACTGTTTTTT,CASSGQGLEKLFF
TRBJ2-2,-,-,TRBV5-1,TGCGCCAGCAGCACGACAGCCGGCGTCACCGGGGAGCTGTTTTTT,CASSTTAGVTGELFF
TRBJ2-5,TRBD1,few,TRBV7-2,TGTGCCAGCCGTTCCGGGACAGGGCGTCGCCTTCAAGAGACCCAGTACTTC,CASRSGTGRRLQETQYF
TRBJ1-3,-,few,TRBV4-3,TGCGCCAGCAGCCAACCCTCAGGTCGTGGAAACACCATATATTTT,CASSQPSGRGNTIYF
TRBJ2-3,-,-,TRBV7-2,TGTGCCAGCAGCCTTAGGCGGACACCCTCGACAGATACGCAGTATTTT,CASSLRRTPSTDTQYF
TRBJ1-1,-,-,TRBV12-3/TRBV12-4,TGTGCCAGCAGTCCGGGACTGCGGAACACTGAAGCTTTCTTT,CASSPGLRNTEAFF
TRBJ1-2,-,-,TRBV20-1,TGCAGTGCTAGTATTGCGGGGACCTATGGCTACACCTTC,CSASIAGTYGYTF
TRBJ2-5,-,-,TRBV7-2,TGTGCCAGCACCCCGGTTCTGGGGGAGACCCAGTACTTC,CASTPVLGETQYF
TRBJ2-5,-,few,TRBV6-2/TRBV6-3,TGTGCCAGCAGTTCCACCGGACGTGGGGTGATCCAAGAGACCCAGTACTTC,CASSSTGRGVIQETQYF
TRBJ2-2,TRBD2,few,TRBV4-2,TGTGCCAGCATCCCCCATTGGAGGGTTTGGACTAGCGGGAGTTCGAACACCGGGGAGCTGTTTTTT,CASIPHWRVWTSGSSNTGELFF
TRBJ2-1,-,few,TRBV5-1,TGCGCCAGTAGGGGGGGAGATACTTATGAGCAGTTCTTC,CASRGGDTYEQFF
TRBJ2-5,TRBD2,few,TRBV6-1,TGTGCCGGACAGTCGGTCGGAGCGGGAGTTGGAGAGACCCAGTACTTC,CAGQSVGAGVGETQYF
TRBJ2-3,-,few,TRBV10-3,TGTGCCGTTGGGACCCCCCTAAGCACAGATACGCAGTATTTT,CAVGTPLSTDTQYF
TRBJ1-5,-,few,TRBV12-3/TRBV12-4,TGTGCCAGCAGACGGAATAGCAATCAGCCCCAGCATTTT,CASRRNSNQPQHF
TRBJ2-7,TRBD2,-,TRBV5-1,TGCGCCAGCAGCTTGGGTAGCGGGAGAGGCGAGCAGCACTTC,CASSLGSGRGEQHF
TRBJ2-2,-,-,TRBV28,TGTGCCAGCGGATGGATGGGCGGCACCGGGGAGCTGTTTTTT,CASGWMGGTGELFF
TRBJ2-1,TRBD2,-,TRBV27,TGTGCCAGCAGTAGACTAGCGGGAGTTCTTGAGCAGTTCTTC,CASSRLAGVLEQFF
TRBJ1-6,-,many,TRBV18,TGTGCCAGCTCACCGGGCACAGGGCGGTCACCCCTCCACTTT,CASSPGTGRSPLHF
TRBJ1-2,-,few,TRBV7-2,TGTGCCAGCAGCTTAGTAGGAAACGGGGGTCGATCTCCTGGCTACACCTTC,CASSLVGNGGRSPGYTF
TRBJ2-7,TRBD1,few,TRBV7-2,TGTGCCAGCAGCTTACCGACAGGGGGTTACGAGCAGTACTTC,CASSLPTGGYEQYF
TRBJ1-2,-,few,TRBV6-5,TGTGCCAGCAGTTACGTCTGGGGGCGATCCTATGGCTACACCTTC,CASSYVWGRSYGYTF
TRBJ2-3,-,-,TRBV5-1,TGCGCCAGCAGCTTGAGCACAGGGTTGGATACGCAGTATTTT,CASSLSTGLDTQYF
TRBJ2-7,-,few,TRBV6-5,TGTGCCAGCAGTCCCGAAGCCATGGGCGAGCAGTACTTC,CASSPEAMGEQYF
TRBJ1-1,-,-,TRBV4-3,TGCGCCAGCAGCCAAGATTACGGACGAGGGAACACTGAAGCTTTCTTT,CASSQDYGRGNTEAFF
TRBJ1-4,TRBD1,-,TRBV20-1,TGCAGTGCTAGAAGTCAGAGGGGGCCTGAAAAACTGTTTTTT,CSARSQRGPEKLFF
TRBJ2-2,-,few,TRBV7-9,TGTGCCAGCAGCCTGGTTGGCGGCCCCGGGGAGCTGTTTTTT,CASSLVGGPGELFF
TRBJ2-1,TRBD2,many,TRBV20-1,TGCAGTGCTAGAGACCGGAAGGCTAGCGGGAGGGCTAATGAGCAGTTCTTC,CSARDRKASGRANEQFF
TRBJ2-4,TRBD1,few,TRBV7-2,TGTGCCAGCAGCTTCAAACAGGGGTCCAAAAACATTCAGTACTTC,CASSFKQGSKNIQYF
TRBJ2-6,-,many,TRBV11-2,TGTGCCAGCAGCTTGAGTAACAGGGGGGGCTCTGGGGCCAACGTCCTGACTTTC,CASSLSNRGGSGANVLTF
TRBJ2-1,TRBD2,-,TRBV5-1,TGCGCCAGCAGCGCCAGACTAGCGGGAGAGGGACAGTTCTTC,CASSARLAGEGQFF
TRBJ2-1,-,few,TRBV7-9,TGTGCCAGCAGCCCATCCGGACAGCCTTACGATGAGCAGTTCTTC,CASSPSGQPYDEQFF
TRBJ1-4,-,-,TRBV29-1,TGCAGCGCTCAAAACGGTAATGAAAAACTGTTTTTT,CSAQNGNEKLFF
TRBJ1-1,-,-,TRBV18,TGTGCCAGCTCCCGCGAGCGGGCCACTGAAGCTTTCTTT,CASSRERATEAFF
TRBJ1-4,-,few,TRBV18,TGTGCCAGCTCACCAAGACCAGGAGGGAATGAAAAACTGTTTTTT,CASSPRPGGNEKLFF
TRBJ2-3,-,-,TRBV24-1,TGTGCCACCTCCCGGACTAACTCAGATACGCAGTATTTT,CATSRTNSDTQYF
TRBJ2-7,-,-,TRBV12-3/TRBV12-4,TGTGCCAGCTACCGGGCGGAATCCTACGAGCAGTACTTC,CASYRAESYEQYF
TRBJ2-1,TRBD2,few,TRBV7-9,TGTGCCAGCAGCCCAGCCGGGACTAGCAGGTACAATGAGCAGTTCTTC,CASSPAGTSRYNEQFF
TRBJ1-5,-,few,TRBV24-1,TGTGCCACCAGGGGGACGGGCTCCCAGCATTTT,CATRGTGSQHF
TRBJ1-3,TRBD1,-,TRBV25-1,TGTGCCAGCAGTGACTCGACAGGGATAAACACCATATATTTT,CASSDSTGINTIYF
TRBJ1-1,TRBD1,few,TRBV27,TGTGCCAGCAGTTTAGGGTGGACAGGGAGGATGAACACTGAAGCTTTCTTT,CASSLGWTGRMNTEAFF
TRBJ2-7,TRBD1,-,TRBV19,TGTGCCAGTAACCCGACAGGGGAACCCTACGAGCAGTACTTC,CASNPTGEPYEQYF
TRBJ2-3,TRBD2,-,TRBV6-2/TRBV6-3,TGTGCCAGCAGTTACTCGAGTCCGAGGGGACTAGCGGGAGGGCTTAATACGCAGTATTTT,CASSYSSPRGLAGGLNTQYF
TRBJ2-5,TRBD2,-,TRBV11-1,TGTGCCAGCAGCTCCATACGTCCCCCTTCTAGCGGGAGTTATTCAGAGACCCAGTACTTC,CASSSIRPPSSGSYSETQYF
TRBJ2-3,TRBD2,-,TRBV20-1,TGCAGTGCTAGTGTAGCGGGAACAGATACGCAGTATTTT,CSASVAGTDTQYF